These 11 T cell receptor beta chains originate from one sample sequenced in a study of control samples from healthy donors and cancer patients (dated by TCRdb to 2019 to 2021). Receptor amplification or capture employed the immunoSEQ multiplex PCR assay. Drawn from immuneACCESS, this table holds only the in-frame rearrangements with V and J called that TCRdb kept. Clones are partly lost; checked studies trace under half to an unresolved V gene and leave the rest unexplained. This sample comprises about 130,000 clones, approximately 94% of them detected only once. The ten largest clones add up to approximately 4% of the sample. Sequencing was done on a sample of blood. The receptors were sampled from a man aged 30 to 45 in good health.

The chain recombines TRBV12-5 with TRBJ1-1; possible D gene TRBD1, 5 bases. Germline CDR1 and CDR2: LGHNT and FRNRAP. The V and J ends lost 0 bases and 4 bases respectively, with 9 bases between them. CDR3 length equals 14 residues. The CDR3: CASGLVIGGTEAFF. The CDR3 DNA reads TGTGCTAGTGGTTTGGTTATCGGGGGCACTGAAGCTTTCTTT.

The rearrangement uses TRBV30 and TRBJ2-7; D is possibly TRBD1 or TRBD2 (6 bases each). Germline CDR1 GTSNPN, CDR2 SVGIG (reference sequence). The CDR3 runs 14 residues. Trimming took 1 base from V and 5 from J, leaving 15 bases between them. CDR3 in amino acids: CAWSEGGPRDEQYF. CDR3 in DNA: TGTGCCTGGAGTGAGGGGGGCCCTAGGGACGAGCAGTACTTC.

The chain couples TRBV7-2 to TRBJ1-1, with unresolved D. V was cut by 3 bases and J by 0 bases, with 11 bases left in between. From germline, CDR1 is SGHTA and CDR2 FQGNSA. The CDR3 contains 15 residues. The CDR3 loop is CASSLQGQVNTEAFF. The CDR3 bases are TGTGCCAGCAGCTTGCAAGGGCAGGTGAACACTGAAGCTTTCTTT.

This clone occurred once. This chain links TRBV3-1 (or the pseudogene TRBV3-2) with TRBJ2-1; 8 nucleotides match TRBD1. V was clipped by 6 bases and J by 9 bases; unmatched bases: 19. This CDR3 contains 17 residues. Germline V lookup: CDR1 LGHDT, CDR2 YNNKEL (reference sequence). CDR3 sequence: CASSRLRTGSHRGEQFF. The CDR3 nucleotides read TGTGCCAGCAGTCGCCTCAGGACAGGGTCCCACCGGGGTGAGCAGTTCTTC.

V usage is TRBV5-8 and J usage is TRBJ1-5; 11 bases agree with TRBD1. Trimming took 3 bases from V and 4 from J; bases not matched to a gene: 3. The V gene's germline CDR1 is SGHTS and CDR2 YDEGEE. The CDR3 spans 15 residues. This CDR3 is CASSWGQGVNQPQHF. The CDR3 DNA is TGTGCCAGCAGCTGGGGACAGGGGGTTAATCAGCCCCAGCATTTT.

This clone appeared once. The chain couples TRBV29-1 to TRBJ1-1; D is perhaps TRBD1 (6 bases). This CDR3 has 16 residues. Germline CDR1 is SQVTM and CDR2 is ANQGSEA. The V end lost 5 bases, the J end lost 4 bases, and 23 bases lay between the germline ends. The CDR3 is CSVRLSYRDRITEAFF. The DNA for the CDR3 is TGCAGCGTTCGCTTATCTTACAGGGATAGAATCACTGAAGCTTTCTTT.

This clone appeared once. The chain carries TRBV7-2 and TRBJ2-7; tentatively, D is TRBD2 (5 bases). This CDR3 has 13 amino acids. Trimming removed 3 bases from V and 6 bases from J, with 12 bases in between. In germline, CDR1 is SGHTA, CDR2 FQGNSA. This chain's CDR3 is CASSLIGESEQYF. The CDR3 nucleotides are TGTGCCAGCAGCTTGATCGGGGAGAGCGAGCAGTACTTC.

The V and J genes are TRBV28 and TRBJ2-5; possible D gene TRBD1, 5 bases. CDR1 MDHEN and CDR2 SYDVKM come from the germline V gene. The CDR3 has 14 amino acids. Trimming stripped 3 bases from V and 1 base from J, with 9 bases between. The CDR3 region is CASSFRQGQETQYF. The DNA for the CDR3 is TGTGCCAGCAGTTTTCGGCAGGGCCAAGAGACCCAGTACTTC. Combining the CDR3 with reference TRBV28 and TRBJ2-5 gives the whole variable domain DVKVTQSSRYLVKRTGEKVFLECVQDMDHENMFWYRQDPGLGLRLIYFSYDVKMKEKGDIPEGYSVSREKKERFSLILESASTNQTSMYLCASSFRQGQETQYFGPGTRLLVL.

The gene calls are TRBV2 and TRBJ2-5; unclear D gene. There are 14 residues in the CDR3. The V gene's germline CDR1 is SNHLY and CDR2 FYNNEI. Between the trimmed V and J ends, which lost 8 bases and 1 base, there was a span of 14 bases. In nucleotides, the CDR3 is TGTGCCAGCTCTGAAAGCCAGGTCCAAGAGACCCAGTACTTC. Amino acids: CASSESQVQETQYF.

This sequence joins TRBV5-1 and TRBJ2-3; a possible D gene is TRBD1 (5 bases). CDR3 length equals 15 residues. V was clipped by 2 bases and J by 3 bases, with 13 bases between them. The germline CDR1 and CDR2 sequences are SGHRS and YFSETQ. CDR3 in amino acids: CASSFSGMGTDTQYF. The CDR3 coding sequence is TGCGCCAGCAGCTTTTCAGGGATGGGGACAGATACGCAGTATTTT. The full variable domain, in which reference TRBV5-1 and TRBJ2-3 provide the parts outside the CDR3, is KAGVTQTPRYLIKTRGQQVTLSCSPISGHRSVSWYQQTPGQGLQFLFEYFSETQRNKGNFPGRFSGRQFSNSRSEMNVSTLELGDSALYLCASSFSGMGTDTQYFGPGTRLTVL.

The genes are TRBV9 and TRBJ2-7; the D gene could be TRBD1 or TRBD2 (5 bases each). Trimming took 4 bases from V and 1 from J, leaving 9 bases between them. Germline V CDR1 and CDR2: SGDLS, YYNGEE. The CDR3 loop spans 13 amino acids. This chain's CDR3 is CASSSGGSYEQYF. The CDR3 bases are TGTGCCAGCAGCTCTGGGGGTTCCTACGAGCAGTACTTC.